This TCR beta chain was retrieved from a study of cytomegalovirus exposure and HLA in healthy donors. A multiplex PCR was run with 60 Vbeta primers and 13 Jbeta primers. Some clones are missing from TCRdb's copy, which holds only in-frame ones; the method was immunoSEQ multiplex PCR. The sample lists about 160,000 clones, under 80% seen once, with more than 4% in the top ten. The CDR3 contains 15 residues. V dropped 2 bases and J dropped 2 bases, with 11 bases sitting between them. From germline, CDR1 is SGHAT and CDR2 FQNNGV. This TCR was sampled from a man aged 40-55 years in good health and CMV-seronegative. The specimen was PBMCs. This rearrangement joins TRBV11-2 to TRBJ2-3, with D perhaps TRBD1 (5 bases). This CDR3 reads CASSLSDRATDTQYF. The CDR3 coding sequence is TGTGCCAGCAGCTTATCCGACAGAGCCACAGATACGCAGTATTTT.